The 29 T cell receptor beta chains reported below all come from one sample, sequenced in a study of cytomegalovirus exposure and HLA in healthy donors. Only in-frame clones appear in the TCRdb table, and some are missing; sequencing was by immunoSEQ multiplex PCR. The sample lists approximately 82,000 clones, 85% to 95% occurring once. The sequenced sample was PBMCs. The receptor source for this set is a woman in her late teens or twenties in good health and CMV-seronegative.

CDR3 nucleotide sequence: TGTGCCAGCCAAGGGGGTAATACAGATACGCAGTATTTT. Translating it yields CASQGGNTDTQYF. The genes are TRBV18 and TRBJ2-3, with a tentative D call TRBD1 (6 bases). The germline V gene has CDR1 KGHSH and CDR2 LQKENI. The CDR3 is 13 residues long. Between the trimmed V and J ends, which lost 8 bases and 3 bases, there was a span of 12 bases.

V gene TRBV23-1 combines with J gene TRBJ2-3; D is undetermined. TRBV23-1 is assigned to the ORF class and has an uncertain function. The CDR3 covers 19 residues. The V end was cut by 0 bases, the J end by 4 bases, with 23 bases between. The CDR3: CASSQSKTPNRINADTQYF. The CDR3 nucleotides read TGCGCCAGCAGTCAATCGAAGACCCCGAACAGAATAAACGCAGATACGCAGTATTTT.

The genes are TRBV19 and TRBJ2-7, with D tentatively TRBD2 (6 bases). The CDR3 runs 15 residues. V was trimmed by 3 bases and J by 0 bases, leaving 12 bases between them. CDR1 and CDR2 from the germline V gene are LNHDA and SQIVND (reference sequence). DNA for the CDR3: TGTGCCAGTAGTATTGGGCCGGGAGCCTCCTACGAGCAGTACTTC. This gives the protein CASSIGPGASYEQYF.

V gene TRBV6-5 combines with J gene TRBJ2-7, with D possibly matching TRBD2 (5 bases). Germline CDR1 reads MNHEY; CDR2 reads SVGAGI. This CDR3 spans 12 amino acids. With 8 bases removed from V and 3 bases from J, the gap between germline ends came to 11 bases. CDR3 nucleotides: TGTGCCAGCGGGAGTTCCTACTACGAGCAGTACTTC. This encodes CASGSSYYEQYF.

V usage is TRBV5-4 and J usage is TRBJ2-7; TRBD1 matches at 7 bases. In germline, CDR1 is SGHNT, CDR2 YYREEE (reference sequence). Unmatched junction bases numbered 9, after V lost 5 bases and J lost 4 bases. The CDR3 loop spans 14 amino acids. CDR3 protein: CASSSDRVRYEQYF. DNA of the CDR3: TGTGCCAGCAGTTCCGACAGGGTGCGATACGAGCAGTACTTC.

The chain combines TRBV19 with TRBJ1-5; D possibly corresponds to TRBD1 (5 bases). The CDR3 runs 15 residues. Germline CDR1 reads LNHDA; CDR2 reads SQIVND (reference sequence). The V end lost 3 bases, the J end lost 2 bases, and 11 bases lay between the germline ends. The CDR3 coding sequence is TGTGCCAGTAGTATGGGGCGGACCCGCAATCAGCCCCAGCATTTT. Amino acids: CASSMGRTRNQPQHF.

This chain uses TRBV4-1 with TRBJ1-1; a possible D gene is TRBD1 (5 bases). V was clipped by 1 base and J by 7 bases, with 7 bases between them. The V gene's germline CDR1 is MGHRA and CDR2 YSYEKL. This CDR3 contains 12 residues. The CDR3 protein is CASSQAGDEAFF. Written as DNA, the CDR3 is TGCGCCAGCAGCCAAGCGGGGGATGAAGCTTTCTTT.

In its sample, this clone was seen once. V gene TRBV28 combines with J gene TRBJ2-7, with D possibly TRBD2 on 6 matching bases. V was pared by 4 bases and J by 1 base, with 17 bases between. Germline V gene data show CDR1 as MDHEN and CDR2 as SYDVKM. This CDR3 contains 16 residues. CDR3 loop: CASSWGRGGASYEQYF. The CDR3 DNA reads TGTGCCAGCAGTTGGGGCCGGGGCGGGGCATCCTACGAGCAGTACTTC.

This rearrangement joins TRBV6-5 to TRBJ1-2; D unresolved. The CDR3 totals 16 residues. The germline CDR1 and CDR2 sequences are MNHEY and SVGAGI. V lost 4 bases and J lost 8, with 23 bases in between. The CDR3, as DNA: TGTGCCAGCAGTTCCCATATCGGAGCCACGGGATACGGCTACACCTTC. It encodes CASSSHIGATGYGYTF.

The CDR3: CASSQELAGETQYF. In DNA form, the CDR3 reads TGCGCCAGCAGCCAAGAGTTGGCGGGAGAGACCCAGTACTTC. The chain is built from TRBV4-3 and TRBJ2-5; perhaps TRBD2 as D (5 bases). V was clipped by 0 bases and J by 4 bases, with 9 bases between them. The CDR3 length is 14 residues. From germline, CDR1 is LGHNA and CDR2 YSLEER.

The chain uses TRBV4-1 and TRBJ2-7, with 8 bases identical to TRBD2. With 0 bases clipped from V and 3 bases from J, the junction kept 7 bases outside the gene matches. The CDR3 consists of 16 residues. Germline CDR1 reads MGHRA; CDR2 reads YSYEKL. CDR3 nucleotide sequence: TGCGCCAGCAGCCAAGAATCACTAGCGGTGAACTACGAGCAGTACTTC. It is translated as CASSQESLAVNYEQYF.

About this clone: One end of the junction fails to match germline, which may point to a read error. V and J are TRBV11-3 and TRBJ1-2; D uncertain. The CDR3 contains 14 residues. Germline V lookup: CDR1 SGHNT, CDR2 YENEEA. The CDR3 spells CASSVERANYGYTF. The CDR3 DNA reads as TGTGCCAGCAGCGTAGAAAGAGCTAACTATGGCTACACCTTC.

The chain combines TRBV6-1 with TRBJ1-3; 10 nucleotides match TRBD1. Germline CDR1 MNHNS, CDR2 SASEGT. Germline trimming cut 3 bases from V and 3 bases from J; bases unmatched to any gene: 2. This CDR3 region has 15 residues. CDR3 amino acids: CASSDWTGGGNTIYF. CDR3 DNA sequence: TGTGCCAGCAGTGACTGGACAGGGGGTGGAAACACCATATATTTT.

The gene calls are TRBV27 and TRBJ1-5, with TRBD1 matching over 10 bases. Germline values: CDR1 MNHEY, CDR2 SMNVEV (reference sequence). This CDR3 spans 15 amino acids. V shed 8 bases, J shed 4 bases, and the junction held 8 bases outside the gene matches. Here the CDR3 reads CASGPWDRGNQPQHF. In DNA, the CDR3 is TGTGCCAGCGGCCCCTGGGACAGGGGAAATCAGCCCCAGCATTTT.

J is TRBJ2-1 and V is TRBV5-6; 10 nucleotides agree with TRBD1. V shed 3 bases and J 7 bases; nucleotides not matched to a gene: 7. The CDR3 is 15 residues long. Germline V gene lookup returns CDR1 SGHDT and CDR2 YYEEEE. CDR3 DNA: TGTGCCAGCAGCTACGGGACAGGGGTAGTAAATGAGCAGTTCTTC. Its translation is CASSYGTGVVNEQFF.

The chain couples TRBV28 to TRBJ1-2; D unresolved. Germline CDR1 is MDHEN and CDR2 is SYDVKM. The V end lost 1 base, the J end lost 6 bases, and 12 bases lay between the germline ends. The CDR3 consists of 14 residues. CDR3 nucleotide sequence: TGTGCCAGCAGTTTATTTTGGGGAGCGGATGGCTACACCTTC. This gives the protein CASSLFWGADGYTF.

V is TRBV5-1 and J is TRBJ2-5; D unresolved. The assigned J gene may be wrong: the sequence end matches TRBJ2-7 better. The germline V gene encodes CDR1 SGHRS and CDR2 YFSETQ. This CDR3 comprises 15 residues. The CDR3 is CASSLEPLKRYEQYF. The CDR3 bases are TGCGCCAGCAGCTTGGAACCCCTAAAGAGGTACGAGCAGTACTTC.

The V call is TRBV10-1, the J call TRBJ2-7, with 10 bases identical to TRBD2. From germline, CDR1 is WNHNN and CDR2 SYGVQD (reference sequence). V lost 3 bases and J lost 3; bases outside the gene matches: 14. This CDR3 spans 18 amino acids. CDR3 nucleotide sequence: TGCGCCAGCAGTGACTTGGCTCTAGCGGGAGCGTCACGCTACGAGCAGTACTTC. Translated: CASSDLALAGASRYEQYF.

This chain uses TRBV9 with TRBJ2-5; tentatively, D is TRBD1 (6 bases). The J call may be incorrect, as the DNA end agrees better with TRBJ2-7. The CDR3 is made up of 14 amino acids. Germline values: CDR1 SGDLS, CDR2 YYNGEE. CDR3 residues: CASSVEPGTNEQYF. In nucleotides, the CDR3 is TGTGCCAGCAGCGTAGAACCAGGGACAAACGAGCAGTACTTC.

The chain links TRBV28 to TRBJ1-2; 8 nucleotides match TRBD1. There are 14 residues in the CDR3. Germline CDR1 and CDR2: MDHEN and SYDVKM. The junction had 11 bases not matched to a gene; V was cut back by 6 bases and J by 8 bases. The CDR3 bases are TGTGCCAGCAGAAAACCTGGACAGGGACAGGGCTACACCTTC. Its translation: CASRKPGQGQGYTF.

V and J are TRBV9 and TRBJ2-5; 10 bases line up with TRBD2. CDR1 is SGDLS, CDR2 YYNGEE, per germline. The V gene end was trimmed by 0 bases and the J gene end by 5 bases; junction bases not matched to a gene: 4. CDR3 size: 15 residues. The chain's CDR3 is CASSVATSGAETQYF. For the CDR3, the DNA is TGTGCCAGCAGCGTAGCAACTAGCGGGGCTGAGACCCAGTACTTC.

This sequence joins TRBV5-1 and TRBJ2-7; D is perhaps TRBD2 (6 bases). This CDR3 is built from 15 residues. V lost 1 base, J lost 2 bases, and 13 bases lay in between. The germline V gene has CDR1 SGHRS and CDR2 YFSETQ. The CDR3 sequence: CASSLWSGQTYEQYF. The CDR3 DNA follows: TGCGCCAGCAGCTTGTGGAGCGGGCAAACCTACGAGCAGTACTTC. The whole variable domain, remainder taken from reference TRBV5-1 and TRBJ2-7, is KAGVTQTPRYLIKTRGQQVTLSCSPISGHRSVSWYQQTPGQGLQFLFEYFSETQRNKGNFPGRFSGRQFSNSRSEMNVSTLELGDSALYLCASSLWSGQTYEQYFGPGTRLTVT.

The chain recombines TRBV4-1 with TRBJ2-5, with D possibly TRBD1 on 6 matching bases. Germline V gene data show CDR1 as MGHRA and CDR2 as YSYEKL. V dropped 1 base and J dropped 0 bases, with 6 bases sitting between them. This CDR3 comprises 14 residues. The CDR3 nucleotides read TGCGCCAGCAGCCAAGCAGGGGACCAAGAGACCCAGTACTTC. The encoded protein is CASSQAGDQETQYF.

The V and J genes are TRBV5-3 and TRBJ2-7; 9 positions match TRBD2. TRBV5-3 is labeled an ORF, and its function is uncertain. Trimming took 2 bases from V and 4 from J; bases not matched to a gene: 13. This CDR3 has 17 residues. The CDR3 protein is CARSFNVSGGQSYEQYF. The CDR3 DNA sequence: TGTGCCAGAAGCTTTAACGTTAGCGGGGGCCAATCGTACGAGCAGTACTTC.

The chain employs TRBV10-3 and TRBJ2-1; 13 positions agree with TRBD2. J gave up 0 bases and V 5 bases, and 4 bases lay outside the gene matches. Germline lookup yields CDR1 ENHRY and CDR2 SYGVKD. CDR3 size: 17 residues. This chain's CDR3 is CAISPGLAGSSYNEQFF. The CDR3 nucleotides are TGTGCCATCAGTCCGGGACTAGCGGGGAGCTCCTACAATGAGCAGTTCTTC.

The chain carries TRBV4-1 and TRBJ2-5; possibly TRBD1 for D (5 bases). The CDR3 totals 14 residues. V was pared by 2 bases and J by 5 bases, with 12 bases between. Per germline, CDR1 MGHRA and CDR2 YSYEKL. Written as DNA, the CDR3 is TGCGCCAGCAGCCAACATGGTCCAGGGGAGACCCAGTACTTC. It translates to CASSQHGPGETQYF.

The rearrangement joins TRBV5-4 to TRBJ2-5, with 9 positions matching TRBD2. Per the germline V gene, CDR1 is SGHNT and CDR2 is YYREEE (reference sequence). V lost 3 bases and J lost 3; bases outside the gene matches: 3. This CDR3 is 14 amino acids long. CDR3 in amino acids: CASSSLAGEETQYF. CDR3 DNA sequence: TGTGCCAGCAGCTCGTTAGCGGGGGAAGAGACCCAGTACTTC.

This rearrangement joins TRBV7-2 to TRBJ2-4, with TRBD2 identical over 14 bases. The V gene end was trimmed by 4 bases and the J gene end by 3 bases; junction bases not matched to a gene: 5. The germline gives CDR1 SGHTA, CDR2 FQGNSA. The CDR3 totals 17 residues. CDR3 in amino acids: CASSSGLAGDFKNIQYF. The CDR3 region has the DNA TGTGCCAGCAGCTCGGGACTAGCGGGGGACTTCAAAAACATTCAGTACTTC.

This clone occurred once. J is TRBJ2-5 and V is TRBV5-1, with 9 bases that match TRBD1. This CDR3 is 14 amino acids long. In germline, CDR1 is SGHRS, CDR2 YFSETQ. The J segment lost 5 bases and the V segment lost 3 bases, leaving 5 bases of the junction unmatched. As DNA, the CDR3 is TGCGCCAGCAGCTGGTCCGGGACAGGGGAGACCCAGTACTTC. Its protein is CASSWSGTGETQYF.